The clone carrying this T cell receptor beta chain was detected only once. The CDR3 contains 11 residues. The sample originates from a study of blood T cell repertoires in COVID-19. Study summary: Samples came from the United States, Italy and Spain, spanning acute and convalescent COVID-19. In each case, the material was cDNA or gDNA derived from T cells, B-cell-depleted T cells, or PBMCs.

Study members were between roughly 18 and 90 years old and lived in 20 to 30 US regions. Two consecutive negative NP/OP PCR tests, clearance, or resolved symptoms defined Cohort 3 recovery. The data were produced by immunoSEQ multiplex PCR, yet TCRdb's version contains in-frame clones alone and is incomplete. The sample carries more than 300,000 clones, around 84% recorded once. The chain uses TRBV21-1 and TRBJ2-5; the table calls TRBD2, which could not be checked here. TRBV21-1 is shown as a pseudogene. Sequenced sample: PBMCs or T cells enriched from blood (not recorded which). This clonotype was obtained from a man between 25 and 39 years old who had recovered from COVID-19. DNA for the CDR3: TGTGCCAGCCCTCGGCAAGAGACCCAGTACTTC. Protein sequence: CASPRQETQYF.